The present T cell receptor (beta chain) was sequenced within a study of T cells in Graves' hyperthyroidism and ophthalmopathy. As for the study in general: At initial diagnosis, before any treatment had begun, peripheral blood was obtained.

Thyroid ultrasound, orbital computed tomography, clinical symptoms, and serum thyroxine and TRAb underpinned diagnoses. Extraction of PBMCs used about 9.2 ml of fresh peripheral blood. Amplified TCR beta CDR3 regions came from RNA transcripts. HTBI primers were used for first-round RT-PCR of the TCR CDR3. A single record per CDR3 protein comes from TCRdb applying MiXCR to the multiplex PCR reads. Of roughly 240,000 distinct CDR3 sequences listed, roughly 22% are singletons. Trimming shortened V by 4 bases and J by 2 bases, and 8 bases separated the two germline ends. The CDR3 runs 13 residues. Germline-derived CDR1 and CDR2 are ENHRY and SYGVKD.

What was sequenced was blood. This receptor was identified in a woman in her 40s with Graves' ophthalmopathy. This chain connects TRBV10-3 to TRBJ2-5, with a possible D match to TRBD1 (5 bases). CDR3 protein: CAISATGQETQYF. In nucleotides, the CDR3 is TGTGCCATCAGTGCCACAGGTCAAGAGACCCAGTACTTC.